This TCR beta chain was recorded in a study of T cell responses to AZD1222 COVID-19 vaccine. Study conclusions and caveats: Among AZD1222 vaccinees, only 5 to 7 were seropositive at baseline. Among vaccine-associated CD4 TCRs, coverage spanned spike, with dominance at 160-218 and 743-854. Reports say nearly half of spike-specific TCRs go after unmutated variant regions. Repertoire samples came only from after the peak T cell response.

A note on this clone: Its antigen remains unknown.

This CDR3 has 17 amino acids. V was pared by 3 bases and J by 5 bases, with 10 bases of the junction left unmatched. Germline lookup yields CDR1 WNHNN and CDR2 SYGVQD (reference sequence). Sequencing used immunoSEQ multiplex PCR; TCRdb keeps in-frame clones, though not all of them. Found here are roughly 150,000 clones, 90% of them singletons; the top ten hold less than 6.5%. This specimen was peripheral blood, taken 28 days after the second AZD1222 dose. This chain connects TRBV10-1 to TRBJ2-3, with 11 positions matching TRBD1. The TCR comes from an adult who received the AZD1222 COVID-19 vaccine. Written as DNA, the CDR3 is TGCGCCAGCAGTGAAGTAGGGACAGGGGGGAGAAGAGATACGCAGTATTTT. Translated: CASSEVGTGGRRDTQYF.